The 2 T cell receptor beta chains below were found in one sample sequenced in a study of OX40 agonist ivuxolimab in advanced cancers. The data were produced by immunoSEQ multiplex PCR, yet TCRdb's version contains in-frame clones alone and is incomplete. The data contain approximately 35,000 clones, roughly 90% of them singletons. The sample here was CD4+ or CD8+ T cells sorted from blood, taken in a trial of the OX40 agonist ivuxolimab. These receptors came from an adult with an advanced solid tumor such as melanoma, head and neck, liver or kidney cancer.

The rearrangement links TRBV5-1 to TRBJ1-4, with a tentative D call TRBD1 (5 bases). Per the germline V gene, CDR1 is SGHRS and CDR2 is YFSETQ. The V and J ends lost 0 bases and 4 bases respectively, with 16 bases between them. The CDR3 runs 17 residues. The CDR3 loop reads CASSLAVGGGLNEKLFF. CDR3 bases: TGCGCCAGCAGCTTGGCTGTTGGTGGGGGACTTAATGAAAAACTGTTTTTT.

The rearrangement uses TRBV9 and TRBJ2-3; possibly TRBD2 for D (6 bases). The CDR3 loop spans 17 amino acids. The germline V and J ends were trimmed by 0 bases and 1 base, with 15 bases remaining between them. Germline CDR1 SGDLS, CDR2 YYNGEE. The CDR3: CASSVASTPSGTDTQYF. The CDR3, as DNA: TGTGCCAGCAGCGTAGCATCGACGCCTAGCGGCACAGATACGCAGTATTTT.